The T cell receptor (beta chain) described here comes from a study of blood T cell repertoires in COVID-19. Using immunoSEQ multiplex PCR, the repertoire was profiled, and TCRdb retains in-frame clones only, with some absent. The sample has 100,000 to 150,000 clones; about 72% are singletons. Germline trimming cut 2 bases from V and 5 bases from J; bases unmatched to any gene: 4. The CDR3 length is 15 residues. Germline-derived CDR1 and CDR2 are KGHDR and SFDVKD. The V and J genes are TRBV24-1 and TRBJ2-3; 9 nucleotides agree with TRBD1. This receptor was taken from a woman in her seventies with acute or convalescent COVID-19. The sequencing sample was made of peripheral blood. CDR3 protein: CATSDSGTGRDTQYF. CDR3 sequence (DNA): TGTGCCACCAGTGATTCCGGGACAGGGCGAGATACGCAGTATTTT.